The following is a T cell receptor beta chain sequence with its context. This clonotype was observed many times. Its antigen remains undetermined. Per-base quality was not reported, and no clone a single base away is much larger than it. Sequencing was carried out with an Illumina HiSeq 1500. Using fastp trimming at Q25 and MiXCR clonotype assembly, TCRdb reanalyzed the public sequencing data and kept in-frame beta chains. Rows with a matching CDR3 protein are joined into one entry that keeps the most common DNA and genes. This sample gives 900,000 to 950,000 distinct CDR3 sequences in total; roughly 30% of them show up just once. Roughly 12% of the sample is taken by the ten largest. The record originates from a study of T cell repertoires in cytomegalovirus infection (dated 2019 in TCRdb). Notes on the research overall: The peptide stimulations were aimed at well-studied HLA-B-restricted epitopes as well as recently identified HLA-C-restricted CMV epitopes, whose presentation resists viral immunomodulation. The HLA type of each donor mattered for the analysis, because public TCR beta signatures pointed to carriage of CMV infection along with the matching HLA type.

The sample's treatment or condition, from its label and the paper: in vitro stimulation with specific CMV peptide epitopes to enrich CMV-specific T cells. Results and caveats for the whole study, not just this receptor: The ex vivo response was dominated by HLA-C-restricted CMV-specific TCR beta clonotypes, which also provided the single most frequent clonotype in two of eight donors. Cumulative frequency of public TCR beta family members discriminated carriers of CMV infection plus the relevant HLA type in this cohort and an independent approximately 370-donor cohort.

Sequenced here: cultured CD8+ T cells from PBMCs, sampled from culture after CMV antigen stimulation. This clonotype was obtained from a human donor in good health (CMV status not recorded). Some clones in this sample may be carry-over from other donors' samples.

The DNA sequence follows: TGTGCCAGCAGCGCCCCGGACATGGTCTACGAGCAGTACTTC. This sequence encodes CASSAPDMVYEQYF. The chain employs TRBV7-9 and TRBJ2-7, with TRBD1 perhaps the D gene, on 5 matching bases. The germline V gene encodes CDR1 SEHNR and CDR2 FQNEAQ (reference sequence). The trim is 5 bases for V and 3 bases for J, with a gap of 14 bases between the germline ends. The CDR3 sequence holds 14 residues, the cysteine and phenylalanine included. The retained sequence is limited to the CDR3, 42 bases, with the frame set at the first base.